This record concerns one TCR beta chain sequence. In the source study's methods: Estimated nucleated cell counts came from reference gene primer amplification. The data were produced by immunoSEQ multiplex PCR, yet TCRdb's version contains in-frame clones alone and is incomplete. Clone size and V and J calls were adopted from that table, with D and trimming inferred from the DNA. The data hold around 260,000 clones, with around nine tenths observed a single time. This specimen comes from a study of blood T cell repertoires in COVID-19. Study-wide background: The United States, Italy and Spain supplied acute and convalescent COVID-19 samples. T cells, B-cell-depleted T cells, or PBMCs provided the cDNA or gDNA that served as material.

Germline CDR1 SNHLY, CDR2 FYNNEI. CDR3 length: 14 amino acids. Trimming cost V 4 bases and J 4 bases; bases outside gene matches: 5. The Seattle patients, enrolled during active infection, were followed longitudinally. The V and J genes are TRBV2 and TRBJ1-1; 8 positions match TRBD1. This receptor was taken from a woman in her sixties or seventies with COVID-19, enrolled during active disease. The sample consisted of peripheral blood. The CDR3 DNA reads as TGTGCCAGCAGTGTGGAACAGGGGGTCACTGAAGCTTTCTTT. Residues: CASSVEQGVTEAFF.